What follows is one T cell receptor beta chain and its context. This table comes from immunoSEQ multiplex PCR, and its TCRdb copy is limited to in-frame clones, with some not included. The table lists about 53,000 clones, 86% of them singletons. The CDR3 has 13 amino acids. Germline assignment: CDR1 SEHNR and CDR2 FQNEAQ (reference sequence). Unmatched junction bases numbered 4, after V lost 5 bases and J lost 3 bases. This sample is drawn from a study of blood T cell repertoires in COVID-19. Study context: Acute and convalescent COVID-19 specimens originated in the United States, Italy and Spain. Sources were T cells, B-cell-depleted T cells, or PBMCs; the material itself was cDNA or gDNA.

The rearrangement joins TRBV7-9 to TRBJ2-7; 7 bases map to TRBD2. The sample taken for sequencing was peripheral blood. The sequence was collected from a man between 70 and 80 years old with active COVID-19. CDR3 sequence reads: CASSLSGGYEQYF. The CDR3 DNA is TGTGCCAGCAGCCTTTCGGGGGGCTACGAGCAGTACTTC.